The 32 T cell receptor beta chains below come from one sample, sequenced in a study of T cells in Graves' hyperthyroidism and ophthalmopathy. RNA transcripts yielded amplified TCR beta CDR3 regions. The HTBI primer set drove a first-round RT-PCR of the TCR CDR3. TCRdb used MiXCR to reprocess the multiplex PCR reads, holding one entry per CDR3 protein. Here the sample spans approximately 400,000 distinct CDR3 sequences, 15% being singletons. Material for sequencing was blood. The source is a woman younger than 45 with Graves' hyperthyroidism.

This clonotype was found once. The chain joins TRBV4-2 to TRBJ2-3; possibly TRBD2 for D (7 bases). V lost 0 bases and J 4 bases, leaving 17 bases between the germline ends. CDR1 is LGHNA and CDR2 is YNFKEQ in the germline V gene. There are 17 residues in the CDR3. This CDR3 reads CASSQDRGGPQPDTQYF. CDR3 in DNA: TGTGCCAGCAGCCAAGATAGGGGGGGACCCCAACCAGATACGCAGTATTTT.

This rearrangement joins TRBV6-2 or TRBV6-3 to TRBJ2-6; D not resolved. CDR1 MNHEY and CDR2 SVGEGT come from the germline V gene. The ends were cut back, 2 bases at V and 0 bases at J, with 11 bases in the middle. The CDR3 is 17 amino acids. CDR3 region: CASSYHPRYSGANVLTF. The CDR3 DNA is TGTGCCAGCAGTTACCACCCCAGGTACTCTGGGGCCAACGTCCTGACTTTC.

The chain has TRBV27 and TRBJ1-4, with D perhaps TRBD1 (5 bases). The length of the CDR3 is 15 residues. V lost 2 bases to trimming and J lost 0 bases, with 7 bases between them. Germline V gene data show CDR1 as MNHEY and CDR2 as SMNVEV (reference sequence). The CDR3 protein is CASSLGGATNEKLFF. CDR3 nucleotides: TGTGCCAGCAGTTTAGGGGGAGCAACTAATGAAAAACTGTTTTTT.

This clonotype was picked up many times. The V gene is TRBV9, the J gene TRBJ2-7; unclear D gene. The CDR3 spans 15 residues. V shed 0 bases and J shed 4 bases, with 14 bases lying between them. Germline V gene data show CDR1 as SGDLS and CDR2 as YYNGEE. The CDR3 sequence is CASSVAYGSSYEQYF. Written as DNA, the CDR3 is TGTGCCAGCAGCGTAGCATACGGTTCGTCATACGAGCAGTACTTC.

J is TRBJ2-2 and V is TRBV24-1; a possible D gene is TRBD2 (5 bases). Germline CDR1 is KGHDR and CDR2 is SFDVKD. This CDR3 comprises 15 residues. Trimming pared 4 bases from V and 6 bases from J, leaving 14 bases between. The CDR3 DNA is TGTGCCACCAGTGACCACACTAGGTCATCCGGGGAGCTGTTTTTT. Encoded protein: CATSDHTRSSGELFF.

This clonotype was recorded many times. The rearrangement joins TRBV12-3 or TRBV12-4 to TRBJ2-1; 7 bases line up with TRBD2. V shed 3 bases, J shed 11 bases, and the junction held 4 bases outside the gene matches. The CDR3 covers 12 residues. CDR3 sequence reads: CASSLTGGKQFF. DNA of the CDR3: TGTGCCAGCAGTTTGACGGGGGGTAAGCAGTTCTTC.

This clonotype was counted at least ten times. The chain has TRBV28 and TRBJ2-7; 7 nucleotides line up with TRBD1. CDR3 length equals 16 residues. The ends lost 4 bases at V and 1 base at J; junction bases unmatched: 10. Germline CDR1 and CDR2: MDHEN and SYDVKM. DNA of the CDR3: TGTGCCAGCAGTTCGTGGGACAGTCGTACGTCCTACGAGCAGTACTTC. Translated, it gives CASSSWDSRTSYEQYF.

The sample holds many counts of this clonotype. The J gene is TRBJ1-1, the V gene TRBV5-1; D unresolved. The CDR3 spans 13 residues. Germline V gives CDR1 SGHRS, CDR2 YFSETQ. With 3 bases removed from V and 1 base from J, the gap between germline ends came to 7 bases. The CDR3 sequence is CASSYSANTEAFF. CDR3 bases: TGCGCCAGCAGCTACAGTGCGAACACTGAAGCTTTCTTT.

This clonotype turned up a few times. The chain recombines TRBV7-9 with TRBJ1-5; tentatively, D is TRBD1 (5 bases). Germline V gene data show CDR1 as SEHNR and CDR2 as FQNEAQ (reference sequence). This CDR3 contains 14 residues. V was pared by 5 bases and J by 9 bases, with 17 bases between. The CDR3 reads CASSTGPRGLPQHF. CDR3 nucleotides: TGTGCCAGCAGCACCGGGCCCCGGGGCTTGCCCCAGCATTTT.

This clonotype was seen a few times. CDR3 coding DNA: TGCAGTGCTGGGGGGCCAACAGGGGGTGCGCCCCAGCATTTT. Translated, it gives CSAGGPTGGAPQHF. This rearrangement joins TRBV20-1 to TRBJ1-5, with TRBD1 matching over 8 bases. The CDR3 has 14 amino acids. CDR1 is DFQATT and CDR2 is SNEGSKA in the germline V gene (reference sequence). Germline trimming cut 5 bases from V and 9 bases from J; bases unmatched to any gene: 12.

This clonotype was seen a few times. This chain connects TRBV29-1 to TRBJ2-5; TRBD2 is a possible D gene (6 bases). This CDR3 region has 12 residues. The germline V gene encodes CDR1 SQVTM and CDR2 ANQGSEA. Trimming removed 7 bases from V and 4 bases from J, with 13 bases in between. For the CDR3, the DNA is TGCAGCGGGAGGCAGGGAGGAGAGACCCAGTACTTC. The encoded protein is CSGRQGGETQYF.

This clonotype showed up many times. This sequence joins TRBV28 and TRBJ2-3, with D maybe TRBD2 (7 bases). CDR1 MDHEN and CDR2 SYDVKM come from the germline V gene. This CDR3 is built from 14 residues. Trimming pared 8 bases from V and 2 bases from J, leaving 14 bases between. The CDR3 nucleotides read TGTGCCAGCGGGGGGGGGCGCGCCACAGATACGCAGTATTTT. It yields the protein CASGGGRATDTQYF.

The chain carries TRBV5-1 and TRBJ2-2, with D maybe TRBD2 (6 bases). Germline assignment: CDR1 SGHRS and CDR2 YFSETQ. V lost 8 bases and J lost 2, with 19 bases in between. The CDR3 has 16 amino acids. Written as DNA, the CDR3 is TGCGCCAGTCGAACCGGAGGAGGGCTAAACACCGGGGAGCTGTTTTTT. It is translated as CASRTGGGLNTGELFF.

The rearrangement links TRBV12-3 or TRBV12-4 to TRBJ1-5; D unresolved. V was shortened by 6 bases and J by 10 bases, with 10 bases between the two germline ends. This CDR3 has 11 amino acids. Here the CDR3 DNA reads TGTGCCAGCAGCACCGAAGGACCCCAGCATTTT. It yields the protein CASSTEGPQHF.

Ten or more counts support this clonotype. The chain carries TRBV7-9 and TRBJ1-2; weak D call: TRBD1 (6 bases). V was clipped by 2 bases and J by 5 bases, with 24 bases between them. The germline V gene encodes CDR1 SEHNR and CDR2 FQNEAQ (reference sequence). The CDR3 sequence is 18 residues long. CDR3 sequence: CASSLFLGQSFSPYGYTF. The CDR3 bases are TGTGCCAGCAGCTTATTTTTAGGACAGTCATTCTCCCCTTATGGCTACACCTTC. Combining the CDR3 with reference TRBV7-9 and TRBJ1-2 gives the whole variable domain DTGVSQNPRHKITKRGQNVTFRCDPISEHNRLYWYRQTLGQGPEFLTYFQNEAQLEKSRLLSDRFSAERPKGSFSTLEIQRTEQGDSAMYLCASSLFLGQSFSPYGYTFGSGTRLTVV.

This clonotype was observed a few times. The chain carries TRBV19 and TRBJ2-5, with 9 bases that match TRBD2. Germline V CDR1 and CDR2: LNHDA, SQIVND (reference sequence). This CDR3 contains 17 residues. V lost 5 bases, J lost 6 bases, and 16 bases stayed unmatched. CDR3 loop: CASSLSQREATEQTQYF. In nucleotides, the CDR3 is TGTGCCAGTAGTCTGTCCCAGCGGGAGGCTACTGAGCAGACCCAGTACTTC.

This clonotype was seen at least ten times. The V and J genes are TRBV6-1 and TRBJ2-5, with a tentative D call TRBD1 (10 bases). Trimming stripped 5 bases from V and 5 bases from J, with 21 bases between. Germline values: CDR1 MNHNS, CDR2 SASEGT. The CDR3 covers 16 residues. The CDR3 loop reads CASSTTGGAGGETQYF. CDR3 bases: TGTGCCAGCAGTACGACAGGGGGCGCGGGAGGGGAGACCCAGTACTTC.

This clonotype appeared a few times. This sequence joins TRBV3-1 and TRBJ1-1; weak D call: TRBD1 (5 bases). The germline CDR1 and CDR2 sequences are LGHDT and YNNKEL (reference sequence). Trimming removed 1 base at V and 6 bases at J, with 12 bases between. CDR3 size: 14 residues. The CDR3 loop is CASSQVLGTAEAFF. The CDR3 nucleotides are TGTGCCAGCAGCCAAGTTCTGGGGACCGCTGAAGCTTTCTTT. Supplemented by reference TRBV3-1 and TRBJ1-1, the full variable domain reads DTAVSQTPKYLVTQMGNDKSIKCEQNLGHDTMYWYKQDSKKFLKIMFSYNNKELIINETVPNRFSPKSPDKAHLNLHINSLELGDSAVYFCASSQVLGTAEAFFGQGTRLTVV.

This clonotype occurred many times. The chain combines TRBV12-3 or TRBV12-4 with TRBJ2-7, with 11 bases matching TRBD2. This CDR3 is 14 amino acids long. J gave up 3 bases and V 5 bases, and 3 bases lay outside the gene matches. In DNA, the CDR3 is TGTGCCAGCAGTAAGACTAGCGGGAACTACGAGCAGTACTTC. It is translated as CASSKTSGNYEQYF.

A word on this clonotype: At one end the junction does not follow the germline gene, possibly because of a read error. The chain links TRBV28 to TRBJ2-2; 9 bases line up with TRBD2. Germline loops: CDR1 MDHEN, CDR2 SYDVKM. This CDR3 region has 14 residues. The CDR3 bases are TGTGTCAGCAGTTTCCTAGCGGGAACCGGGGAGCTGTTTTTT. Its translation is CVSSFLAGTGELFF.

The CDR3 DNA sequence: TGCAGTGCTAGAGATATGGTAGGAGGGCCAGAGGGGCCCCAGCATTTT. Translated: CSARDMVGGPEGPQHF. The V call is TRBV20-1, the J call TRBJ1-5; D is ambiguous. In germline, CDR1 is DFQATT, CDR2 SNEGSKA (reference sequence). The length of the CDR3 is 16 residues. V was trimmed by 0 bases and J by 9 bases, leaving 21 bases between them.

This clonotype was picked up many times. The CDR3 DNA follows: TGTGCCAGCAGCCAAACCTTAGCGGGAGGGACAGATACGCAGTATTTT. It yields the protein CASSQTLAGGTDTQYF. The chain carries TRBV11-2 and TRBJ2-3; 11 bases align to TRBD2. The CDR3 sequence is 16 residues long. Germline V gives CDR1 SGHAT, CDR2 FQNNGV. V was clipped by 5 bases and J by 3 bases; unmatched bases: 7.

This clonotype was recorded once. The CDR3 nucleotides read TGTGCCACCAGTGGAGGGAAAATCAGCACCGGGGAGCTGTTTTTT. Protein sequence: CATSGGKISTGELFF. The chain links TRBV24-1 to TRBJ2-2; tentatively, D is TRBD2 (5 bases). The CDR3 is 15 amino acids. The V gene lost 5 bases and the J gene lost 4 bases, with 13 bases spanning the gap. Germline V gives CDR1 KGHDR, CDR2 SFDVKD.

This clonotype has a count of ten or more. The chain joins TRBV7-9 to TRBJ1-1; possibly TRBD1 for D (5 bases). Trimming cost V 4 bases and J 10 bases, with 16 bases left between them. Germline CDR1 and CDR2: SEHNR and FQNEAQ (reference sequence). The CDR3 loop spans 13 amino acids. For the CDR3, the DNA is TGTGCCAGCAGCTCAACAGGTTCCGCGGCAGCTTTCTTT. It codes for CASSSTGSAAAFF.

This clonotype was seen a handful of times. The J gene is TRBJ2-2, the V gene TRBV15; 8 positions match TRBD2. V gave up 1 base and J gave up 5 bases; unmatched junction bases: 9. CDR1 is LNHNV, CDR2 YYDKDF, per germline (reference sequence). This CDR3 contains 17 residues. The CDR3 is CATSRAFGSGATGELFF. The CDR3 DNA reads TGTGCCACCAGCAGAGCCTTCGGTAGCGGGGCTACCGGGGAGCTGTTTTTT.

This clonotype was seen at least ten times. The DNA for the CDR3 is TGTGCCAGCAGCCCTAACAGGCTTGCAGTTCCCGCTAGCACAGATACGCAGTATTTT. Translation gives CASSPNRLAVPASTDTQYF. This chain joins TRBV7-9 and TRBJ2-3; weak D call: TRBD1 (5 bases). V lost 5 bases and J 0 bases, leaving 24 bases between the germline ends. The CDR3 is 19 residues long. Per the germline V gene, CDR1 is SEHNR and CDR2 is FQNEAQ (reference sequence).

CDR3 residues: CASSTGTGEGNQPQHF. Here the CDR3 DNA reads TGTGCCAGCAGTACCGGGACAGGGGAAGGCAATCAGCCCCAGCATTTT. The rearrangement links TRBV27 to TRBJ1-5; 10 nucleotides agree with TRBD1. There are 16 residues in the CDR3. Per the germline V gene, CDR1 is MNHEY and CDR2 is SMNVEV (reference sequence). V trimming: 5 bases; J trimming: 2 bases; junction bases outside the gene matches: 6.

This clonotype was seen a few times. The chain employs TRBV10-1 and TRBJ2-2, with a possible D match to TRBD2 (5 bases). The CDR3 spans 14 residues. Between the trimmed V and J ends, which lost 2 bases and 7 bases, there was a span of 11 bases. The germline V gene has CDR1 WNHNN and CDR2 SYGVQD (reference sequence). CDR3 bases: TGCGCCAGCAGTGAGACAGTCCGGGACGGGGAGCTGTTTTTT. Protein: CASSETVRDGELFF.

This clonotype was seen at least ten times. V is TRBV20-1 and J is TRBJ2-5, with no clear D. Trimming shortened V by 5 bases and J by 1 base, and 8 bases separated the two germline ends. The CDR3 spans 12 residues. Germline V gives CDR1 DFQATT, CDR2 SNEGSKA (reference sequence). The chain's CDR3 is CSAAQRQETQYF. The DNA of the CDR3 is TGCAGTGCTGCCCAACGCCAAGAGACCCAGTACTTC.

In its sample, this clonotype was seen many times. The CDR3, as DNA: TGTGCCAGCAGTTCACGGGACTTCACAGATACGCAGTATTTT. Protein: CASSSRDFTDTQYF. This chain connects TRBV27 to TRBJ2-3, with D possibly matching TRBD2 (6 bases). The CDR3 runs 14 residues. The V end lost 4 bases, the J end lost 2 bases, and 10 bases lay between the germline ends. The germline V gene has CDR1 MNHEY and CDR2 SMNVEV (reference sequence).

This clonotype was counted at least ten times. The chain recombines TRBV20-1 with TRBJ2-7; D is possibly TRBD1 (6 bases). Germline V CDR1 and CDR2: DFQATT, SNEGSKA (reference sequence). This CDR3 spans 13 amino acids. V was shortened by 5 bases and J by 2 bases, with 13 bases between the two germline ends. The CDR3 here is CSAPQTGTYEQYF. CDR3 DNA sequence: TGCAGTGCTCCACAGACAGGCACCTACGAGCAGTACTTC.

The chain is built from TRBV7-2 and TRBJ2-3; 7 nucleotides match TRBD2. The V segment lost 7 bases and the J segment 2 bases; nucleotides outside the gene matches: 9. The CDR3 runs to 15 residues. Germline V gives CDR1 SGHTA, CDR2 FQGNSA. CDR3 DNA sequence: TGTGCCAGCAACCTCCGGGCGGGAGCCACAGATACGCAGTATTTT. Its protein product is CASNLRAGATDTQYF.